This T cell receptor beta chain was sequenced during a study of shared T cell receptors in the human thymus. Produced via immunoSEQ multiplex PCR; TCRdb's table is partial and in-frame only. The repertoire holds approximately 490,000 clones, with approximately 78% as singletons. In its sample, this clone was seen a few times. CDR3 length: 18 residues. Trimming left V 3 bases short and J 5 bases short, with 22 bases between. Germline V gene sequence: CDR1 LNHDA, CDR2 SQIVND (reference sequence). A further study also used this sample, focusing on human thymus T cells.

J is TRBJ1-4 and V is TRBV19, with TRBD1 as a possible D gene (6 bases). This TCR derives from a boy under two years old with a congenital heart defect. Sequencing was done on a sample of thymocytes. CDR3 residues: CASSIRGPGDKLNEKLFF. CDR3 nucleotides: TGTGCCAGTAGTATCCGGGGACCCGGGGACAAACTAAATGAAAAACTGTTTTTT.